The 8 T cell receptor beta chains given below trace back to one sample, sequenced in a study of blood T cell repertoires in COVID-19. Sequencing used immunoSEQ multiplex PCR; TCRdb keeps in-frame clones, though not all of them. Among some 75,000 clones, approximately 90% were seen once, and the ten largest hold less than 0.65%. The sample consisted of peripheral blood. The receptors shown here come from a man aged 60-69 years with acute or convalescent COVID-19.

The chain couples TRBV19 to TRBJ1-2; D is unresolved. The CDR3 has 14 amino acids. Trimming removed 2 bases from V and 4 bases from J, with 11 bases in between. CDR1 LNHDA and CDR2 SQIVND come from the germline V gene (reference sequence). CDR3 sequence (DNA): TGTGCCAGTAGTATACTACCGGGTCCCTATGGCTACACCTTC. Translating it yields CASSILPGPYGYTF.

This rearrangement joins TRBV19 to TRBJ2-7; 7 bases agree with TRBD2. The J segment lost 2 bases and the V segment lost 10 bases, leaving 11 bases of the junction unmatched. The V gene's germline CDR1 is LNHDA and CDR2 SQIVND (reference sequence). The CDR3 extends over 14 amino acids. CDR3 bases: TGTGCCACAAGACGAGGGCTAGCGGCCTACGAGCAGTACTTC. Amino acids: CATRRGLAAYEQYF.

The rearrangement links TRBV5-1 to TRBJ2-5; D is perhaps TRBD1 (6 bases). This CDR3 has 16 amino acids. The V end lost 0 bases, the J end lost 3 bases, and 15 bases lay between the germline ends. CDR1 is SGHRS and CDR2 is YFSETQ in the germline V gene. CDR3 nucleotides: TGCGCCAGCAGCTTGGCCATGGGCGCAGGGGAAGAGACCCAGTACTTC. Translated, it gives CASSLAMGAGEETQYF.

This chain connects TRBV7-3 to TRBJ1-6; D is unclear. Per the germline V gene, CDR1 is SGHTA and CDR2 is FQGTGA. CDR3 length equals 13 residues. Trimming took 3 bases from V and 6 from J, leaving 6 bases between them. CDR3 sequence: CASSLGSNSPLHF. In DNA, the CDR3 is TGTGCCAGCAGCTTGGGCAGTAATTCACCCCTCCACTTT. Filled out from reference TRBV7-3 and TRBJ1-6, the complete variable domain reads GAGVSQTPSNKVTEKGKYVELRCDPISGHTALYWYRQSLGQGPEFLIYFQGTGAADDSGLPNDRFFAVRPEGSVSTLKIQRTERGDSAVYLCASSLGSNSPLHFGNGTRLTVT.

V usage is TRBV18 and J usage is TRBJ1-1, with 7 bases that match TRBD1. The V segment lost 6 bases and the J segment 7 bases; nucleotides outside the gene matches: 11. CDR3 length equals 14 residues. The V gene's germline CDR1 is KGHSH and CDR2 LQKENI. CDR3 DNA sequence: TGTGCCAGCTCCCCGGGACAGCCCCCGGGTGAAGCTTTCTTT. It codes for CASSPGQPPGEAFF.

This rearrangement joins TRBV5-1 to TRBJ2-7, with 10 bases matching TRBD1. Germline CDR1 SGHRS, CDR2 YFSETQ. After removal of 2 bases from V and 3 bases from J, the junction contained 5 bases not matched to a gene. The CDR3 loop spans 15 amino acids. This CDR3 is CASSFVGTGVYEQYF. The CDR3 DNA is TGCGCCAGCAGCTTCGTAGGGACAGGGGTCTACGAGCAGTACTTC. The whole variable domain, remainder taken from reference TRBV5-1 and TRBJ2-7, is KAGVTQTPRYLIKTRGQQVTLSCSPISGHRSVSWYQQTPGQGLQFLFEYFSETQRNKGNFPGRFSGRQFSNSRSEMNVSTLELGDSALYLCASSFVGTGVYEQYFGPGTRLTVT.

The genes are TRBV19 and TRBJ1-5; a weak D match, TRBD1 (6 bases). The CDR3 consists of 14 residues. The V gene lost 7 bases and the J gene lost 2 bases, with 12 bases spanning the gap. Germline V gene sequence: CDR1 LNHDA, CDR2 SQIVND (reference sequence). CDR3 DNA sequence: TGTGCCAGTACCGCAGGGGATCGCAATCAGCCCCAGCATTTT. This encodes CASTAGDRNQPQHF.

This clone occurred a few times. The rearrangement joins TRBV2 to TRBJ1-2; 7 nucleotides line up with TRBD1. CDR1 is SNHLY and CDR2 is FYNNEI in the germline V gene. V lost 5 bases to trimming and J lost 6 bases; unmatched junction nucleotides: 9. CDR3 length equals 14 residues. CDR3 sequence (DNA): TGTGCCAGCAGTTACCTCGGGCAGGGGGATGGCTACACCTTC. Amino acids: CASSYLGQGDGYTF.